The 21 T cell receptor beta chains below come from one sample, sequenced in a study of T cell responses to AZD1222 COVID-19 vaccine. TCRdb's table, derived via immunoSEQ multiplex PCR, lists solely in-frame clones and lacks some. The repertoire holds a few hundred thousand clones, with approximately 95% as singletons. This material consisted of peripheral blood, taken on day 0 of AZD1222 vaccination. These receptors were collected from an adult in good health.

This chain connects TRBV28 to TRBJ1-5; a possible D gene is TRBD1 (6 bases). With 5 bases removed from V and 6 bases from J, the gap between germline ends came to 17 bases. Germline loops: CDR1 MDHEN, CDR2 SYDVKM. This CDR3 has 15 residues. The CDR3 coding sequence is TGTGCCAGCAGTCCCAGAAGGGGGTCGGTTCAGCCCCAGCATTTT. Its protein product is CASSPRRGSVQPQHF.

Note on this clone: Other nucleotide sequences from this sample produce the same CDR3. V usage is TRBV5-4 and J usage is TRBJ1-2; weak D call: TRBD1 (5 bases). The CDR3 loop spans 13 amino acids. Trimming removed 1 base at V and 3 bases at J, with 7 bases between. Germline CDR1 is SGHNT and CDR2 is YYREEE (reference sequence). Here the CDR3 DNA reads TGTGCCAGCAGCTTGCGGGGGGACTATGGCTACACCTTC. As protein: CASSLRGDYGYTF.

The chain employs TRBV3-1 (or the pseudogene TRBV3-2) and TRBJ1-2, with D hard to call. Germline V gene lookup returns CDR1 LGHDT and CDR2 YNNKEL (reference sequence). V lost 5 bases and J lost 0, with 10 bases in between. The CDR3 contains 14 residues. CDR3 in DNA: TGTGCCAGCAGCGGTACGGGGTCTAACTATGGCTACACCTTC. It yields the protein CASSGTGSNYGYTF.

The sample holds one count of this clone. This chain connects TRBV7-6 to TRBJ2-2; no clear D gene. This CDR3 contains 16 residues. The germline gives CDR1 SGHVS, CDR2 FNYEAQ. V was pared by 5 bases and J by 4 bases, with 17 bases between. The CDR3 region is CASSQAPGRSTGELFF. The CDR3 nucleotides read TGTGCCAGCAGCCAAGCACCGGGCAGGAGCACCGGGGAGCTGTTTTTT. Looking up the rest from reference TRBV7-6 and TRBJ2-2 gives the full variable domain: GAGVSQSPRYKVTKRGQDVALRCDPISGHVSLYWYRQALGQGPEFLTYFNYEAQQDKSGLPNDRFSAERPEGSISTLTIQRTEQRDSAMYRCASSQAPGRSTGELFFGEGSRLTVL.

The chain has TRBV19 and TRBJ2-3; 9 bases map to TRBD2. Looked up from germline, CDR1 is LNHDA and CDR2 is SQIVND (reference sequence). The CDR3 loop spans 14 amino acids. Unmatched junction bases numbered 2, after V lost 3 bases and J lost 4 bases. The CDR3 loop reads CASSMAGGSDTQYF. Here the CDR3 DNA reads TGTGCCAGTAGTATGGCGGGGGGGTCAGATACGCAGTATTTT. Combining the CDR3 with reference TRBV19 and TRBJ2-3 gives the whole variable domain DGGITQSPKYLFRKEGQNVTLSCEQNLNHDAMYWYRQDPGQGLRLIYYSQIVNDFQKGDIAEGYSVSREKKESFPLTVTSAQKNPTAFYLCASSMAGGSDTQYFGPGTRLTVL.

The chain recombines TRBV28 with TRBJ1-1; TRBD1 agrees at 7 bases. The J segment lost 6 bases and the V segment lost 0 bases, leaving 7 bases of the junction unmatched. This CDR3 has 15 amino acids. Germline V gene data show CDR1 as MDHEN and CDR2 as SYDVKM. The CDR3 sequence is CASSLWGTAGAEAFF. CDR3 DNA sequence: TGTGCCAGCAGTTTATGGGGGACAGCCGGCGCTGAAGCTTTCTTT. The whole variable domain, filled in from reference TRBV28 and TRBJ1-1, reads DVKVTQSSRYLVKRTGEKVFLECVQDMDHENMFWYRQDPGLGLRLIYFSYDVKMKEKGDIPEGYSVSREKKERFSLILESASTNQTSMYLCASSLWGTAGAEAFFGQGTRLTVV.

V and J are TRBV29-1 and TRBJ1-3; no clear D. Trimming took off 4 bases at V and 0 bases at J, with 7 bases between the two ends. There are 13 residues in the CDR3. Germline loops: CDR1 SQVTM, CDR2 ANQGSEA. The CDR3 coding sequence is TGCAGCGTTGTTATCAGCTCTGGAAACACCATATATTTT. Its translation is CSVVISSGNTIYF.

This clone occurred once. The same CDR3 arises from other DNA sequences in this sample as well. The gene calls are TRBV28 and TRBJ1-2, with TRBD1 as a possible D gene (5 bases). The CDR3 extends over 13 amino acids. CDR1 is MDHEN and CDR2 is SYDVKM in the germline V gene. V dropped 2 bases and J dropped 4 bases, with 8 bases sitting between them. CDR3 coding DNA: TGTGCCAGCAGTTTAGGACAACTCTATGGCTACACCTTC. It codes for CASSLGQLYGYTF.

The genes are TRBV9 and TRBJ1-6, with a possible D match to TRBD1 (6 bases). The CDR3 extends over 14 amino acids. Per germline, CDR1 SGDLS and CDR2 YYNGEE. V lost 4 bases to trimming and J lost 9 bases, with 14 bases between them. The CDR3 here is CASSQGGYRSPLHF. Written as DNA, the CDR3 is TGTGCCAGCAGCCAAGGGGGTTATCGTTCACCCCTCCACTTT.

V and J are TRBV2 and TRBJ1-2; D gene unclear. The CDR3 is made up of 13 amino acids. Trimming took 4 bases from V and 8 from J, leaving 14 bases between them. Germline V lookup: CDR1 SNHLY, CDR2 FYNNEI. CDR3 sequence reads: CASSVGRFIGYTF. As DNA, the CDR3 is TGTGCCAGCAGTGTTGGCAGGTTCATCGGCTACACCTTC.

Here the CDR3 DNA reads TGCGCCAGCAGCTTGGGACCAGGGGGCGCGGCCGGGGAGCTGTTTTTT. Its protein product is CASSLGPGGAAGELFF. The chain combines TRBV5-1 with TRBJ2-2; 8 nucleotides line up with TRBD1. The ends lost 0 bases at V and 6 bases at J; junction bases unmatched: 7. The germline V gene encodes CDR1 SGHRS and CDR2 YFSETQ. There are 16 residues in the CDR3.

This chain uses TRBV6-1 with TRBJ1-3, with a weak D call TRBD1 (5 bases). Germline lookup yields CDR1 MNHNS and CDR2 SASEGT. CDR3 size: 15 residues. V was pared by 2 bases and J by 0 bases, with 8 bases between. The CDR3 region has the DNA TGTGCCAGCAGTGAATACGGGGGCTCTGGAAACACCATATATTTT. Translated: CASSEYGGSGNTIYF.

The V and J genes are TRBV19 and TRBJ1-1; D possibly corresponds to TRBD1 (5 bases). CDR3 length: 13 amino acids. Trimming removed 3 bases at V and 3 bases at J, with 8 bases between. Looked up from germline, CDR1 is LNHDA and CDR2 is SQIVND (reference sequence). The DNA for the CDR3 is TGTGCCAGTAGTATGGGGGGTGACACTGAAGCTTTCTTT. Protein: CASSMGGDTEAFF.

The rearrangement uses TRBV19 and TRBJ2-7; perhaps TRBD2 as D (5 bases). CDR1 is LNHDA, CDR2 SQIVND, per germline (reference sequence). The CDR3 is 13 residues long. V lost 1 base and J lost 1, with 5 bases in between. CDR3 in DNA: TGTGCCAGTAGTATAGGGGAGTCCTACGAGCAGTACTTC. This gives the protein CASSIGESYEQYF.

The chain couples TRBV9 to TRBJ2-5; 10 bases are shared with TRBD1. After removal of 4 bases from V and 3 bases from J, the junction contained 9 bases not matched to a gene. Per germline, CDR1 SGDLS and CDR2 YYNGEE. The CDR3 spans 16 residues. This CDR3 reads CASSTRQGAMEETQYF. CDR3 in DNA: TGTGCCAGCAGCACTCGACAGGGGGCCATGGAAGAGACCCAGTACTTC.

This clone was found once. The rearrangement joins TRBV28 to TRBJ2-7; tentatively, D is TRBD1 (6 bases). V lost 6 bases and J 7 bases, leaving 19 bases between the germline ends. CDR1 and CDR2 (germline): MDHEN, SYDVKM. There are 14 residues in the CDR3. In DNA, the CDR3 is TGTGCCAGCAGCCATCCCCGTAGGGGGAAGGAGCAGTACTTC. Amino acid sequence: CASSHPRRGKEQYF.

V and J are TRBV5-1 and TRBJ1-5; TRBD1 matches at 9 bases. After removal of 0 bases from V and 7 bases from J, the junction contained 5 bases not matched to a gene. The CDR3 is made up of 15 amino acids. CDR1 and CDR2 from the germline V gene are SGHRS and YFSETQ. The CDR3 reads CASSLGDREAQPQHF. In nucleotides, the CDR3 is TGCGCCAGCAGCTTGGGGGACAGGGAGGCCCAGCCCCAGCATTTT.

The genes are TRBV3-1 (or the pseudogene TRBV3-2) and TRBJ2-1; D not certain. CDR1 and CDR2 (germline): LGHDT, YNNKEL (reference sequence). This CDR3 is 15 amino acids long. Deletions cut 4 bases from V and 4 bases from J, with 14 bases between. CDR3 in amino acids: CASSRGPTAYNEQFF. DNA of the CDR3: TGTGCCAGCAGCCGCGGACCGACGGCTTACAATGAGCAGTTCTTC.

V usage is TRBV9 and J usage is TRBJ2-1; TRBD1 agrees at 8 bases. The germline V gene encodes CDR1 SGDLS and CDR2 YYNGEE. CDR3 length: 16 residues. V was pared by 4 bases and J by 2 bases, with 8 bases of the junction left unmatched. The CDR3 region has the DNA TGTGCCAGCAGCTTCGGCGGGACAGGTACCTACAATGAGCAGTTCTTC. This gives the protein CASSFGGTGTYNEQFF. Combining the CDR3 with reference TRBV9 and TRBJ2-1 gives the whole variable domain DSGVTQTPKHLITATGQRVTLRCSPRSGDLSVYWYQQSLDQGLQFLIQYYNGEERAKGNILERFSAQQFPDLHSELNLSSLELGDSALYFCASSFGGTGTYNEQFFGPGTRLTVL.

There are a few counts of this clone. As DNA, the CDR3 is TGTGCCAGCAGCTTAACCGGGACTAACACCGGGGAGCTGTTTTTT. Translating gives CASSLTGTNTGELFF. The chain is built from TRBV7-3 and TRBJ2-2; D possibly corresponds to TRBD2 (6 bases). Between the trimmed V and J ends, which lost 0 bases and 2 bases, there was a span of 7 bases. From germline, CDR1 is SGHTA and CDR2 FQGTGA. This CDR3 comprises 15 residues.

The rearrangement joins TRBV3-1 (or the pseudogene TRBV3-2) to TRBJ1-1; 9 bases are a match to TRBD1. Germline values: CDR1 LGHDT, CDR2 YNNKEL (reference sequence). Trimming took 7 bases from V and 7 from J; bases not matched to a gene: 10. The length of the CDR3 is 14 residues. The CDR3 protein is CASKTSSGQGEAFF. In DNA, the CDR3 is TGTGCCAGCAAAACATCTTCGGGACAGGGTGAAGCTTTCTTT.